The 11 T cell receptor beta chains in this list originate from one sample, sequenced in a study of shared clonotypes between healthy human individuals. Assay: immunoSEQ multiplex PCR; the TCRdb copy retains only in-frame clones and omits some. The sample shows some 2.1 million clones, around 95% of them seen only once. Naive-designated CD8 cells lacked CD45RO, were positively enriched for CCR7, and omitted terminally differentiated effector memory CD45RA+ cells. The sample was naive CD8+ T cells from PBMCs. These receptors were collected from a young man in good health. Some clones in this sample may be carry-over from other donors' samples.

V and J are TRBV27 and TRBJ2-2; D may be TRBD2 (6 bases). CDR3 length equals 15 residues. Per germline, CDR1 MNHEY and CDR2 SMNVEV (reference sequence). With 6 bases removed from V and 2 bases from J, the gap between germline ends came to 13 bases. The DNA for the CDR3 is TGTGCCAGCAGCCCCTGGGGGGAAAACACCGGGGAGCTGTTTTTT. Protein: CASSPWGENTGELFF.

The chain employs TRBV5-4 and TRBJ2-7; the match to TRBD2 covers 8 bases. The CDR3 is made up of 14 amino acids. V lost 4 bases to trimming and J lost 2 bases; unmatched junction nucleotides: 5. From germline, CDR1 is SGHNT and CDR2 YYREEE (reference sequence). Here the CDR3 DNA reads TGTGCCAGCAGCCCCCGGGAGGGCGCCTACGAGCAGTACTTC. Its translation: CASSPREGAYEQYF.

V is TRBV7-6 and J is TRBJ2-7, with 7 bases that match TRBD2. With 5 bases clipped from V and 5 bases from J, the junction kept 9 bases outside the gene matches. Germline V CDR1 and CDR2: SGHVS, FNYEAQ. CDR3 length: 14 amino acids. CDR3 nucleotides: TGTGCCAGCAGCCCCCGCGGGGGTTCCGACGAGCAGTACTTC. Amino acids: CASSPRGGSDEQYF.

V is TRBV2 and J is TRBJ2-1; perhaps TRBD2 as D (5 bases). The CDR3 runs to 16 residues. V was pared by 8 bases and J by 4 bases, with 21 bases between. CDR1 SNHLY and CDR2 FYNNEI come from the germline V gene. The CDR3 region has the DNA TGTGCCAGCCGCGGCAAAATCGGGGTGGGATACAATGAGCAGTTCTTC. Translation: CASRGKIGVGYNEQFF.

The chain couples TRBV6-1 to TRBJ2-7, with D tentatively TRBD2 (6 bases). V was pared by 7 bases and J by 3 bases, with 13 bases between. The CDR3 totals 13 residues. Germline assignment: CDR1 MNHNS and CDR2 SASEGT. Here the CDR3 reads CASTEAGGYEQYF. The DNA of the CDR3 is TGTGCCAGCACCGAAGCCGGGGGCTACGAGCAGTACTTC.

This clone has a handful of counts. The CDR3 protein is CASSSPREVTEAFF. In nucleotides, the CDR3 is TGTGCCAGCAGTTCTCCCAGGGAGGTCACTGAAGCTTTCTTT. The chain couples TRBV6-5 to TRBJ1-1, with D possibly matching TRBD1 (5 bases). Germline V gene data show CDR1 as MNHEY and CDR2 as SVGAGI. V was pared by 4 bases and J by 4 bases, with 13 bases between. The CDR3 consists of 14 residues.

V gene TRBV19 combines with J gene TRBJ1-1; D may be TRBD1 (5 bases). Germline CDR1 LNHDA, CDR2 SQIVND (reference sequence). This CDR3 contains 13 residues. The CDR3 nucleotides read TGTGCTTGTCACTATACAGGGAACACTGAAGCTTTCTTT. This sequence encodes CACHYTGNTEAFF.

As regards this clone: Distinct nucleotide sequences in the sample also encode this CDR3. V is TRBV7-9 and J is TRBJ2-1; D uncertain. The CDR3 extends over 15 amino acids. CDR1 is SEHNR and CDR2 is FQNEAQ in the germline V gene (reference sequence). The V and J ends lost 3 bases and 2 bases respectively, with 11 bases between them. The CDR3 here is CASSLGTYPYNEQFF. DNA for the CDR3: TGTGCCAGCAGCTTGGGAACTTACCCCTACAATGAGCAGTTCTTC.

The chain joins TRBV4-3 to TRBJ2-7; TRBD2 matches at 9 bases. V trimming: 6 bases; J trimming: 1 base; junction bases outside the gene matches: 7. The CDR3 has 15 residues. Germline values: CDR1 LGHNA, CDR2 YSLEER. DNA for the CDR3: TGCGCCAGCAGTCTTGCTCTAGCGGGATCCTACGAGCAGTACTTC. Amino acid sequence: CASSLALAGSYEQYF.

The V gene is TRBV7-2, the J gene TRBJ2-7; D remains ambiguous. Trimming took 3 bases from V and 2 from J, leaving 8 bases between them. Germline V lookup: CDR1 SGHTA, CDR2 FQGNSA. The CDR3 is 13 residues long. CDR3 protein: CASSFLLPYEQYF. The DNA of the CDR3 is TGTGCCAGCAGCTTCCTCCTACCCTACGAGCAGTACTTC.

This chain joins TRBV4-3 and TRBJ1-2; perhaps TRBD1 as D (6 bases). The V end lost 1 base, the J end lost 2 bases, and 14 bases lay between the germline ends. Germline V gene lookup returns CDR1 LGHNA and CDR2 YSLEER. The CDR3 sequence is 16 residues long. The CDR3 loop reads CASSQVFEGGNYGYTF. The CDR3 DNA is TGCGCCAGCAGCCAAGTCTTTGAGGGGGGGAACTATGGCTACACCTTC.